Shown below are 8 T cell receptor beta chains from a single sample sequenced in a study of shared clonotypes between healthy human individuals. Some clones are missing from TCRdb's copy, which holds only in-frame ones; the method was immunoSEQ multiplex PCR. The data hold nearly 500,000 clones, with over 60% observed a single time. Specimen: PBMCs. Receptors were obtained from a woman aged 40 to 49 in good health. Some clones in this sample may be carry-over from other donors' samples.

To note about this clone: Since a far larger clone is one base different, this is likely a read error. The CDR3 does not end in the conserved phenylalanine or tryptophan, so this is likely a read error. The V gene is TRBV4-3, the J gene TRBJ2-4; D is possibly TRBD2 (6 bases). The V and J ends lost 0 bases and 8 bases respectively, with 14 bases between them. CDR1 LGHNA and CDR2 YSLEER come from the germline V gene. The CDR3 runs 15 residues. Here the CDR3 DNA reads TGCGCCAGCAGCCAAGATGGGGCGCGCGGGGACATTCAGTACCTC. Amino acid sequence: CASSQDGARGDIQYL.

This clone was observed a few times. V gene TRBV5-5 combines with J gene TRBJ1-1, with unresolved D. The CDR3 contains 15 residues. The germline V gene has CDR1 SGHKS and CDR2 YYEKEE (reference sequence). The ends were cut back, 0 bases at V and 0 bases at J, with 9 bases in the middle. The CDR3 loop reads CASSLDPDLNTEAFF. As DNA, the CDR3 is TGTGCCAGCAGCTTGGATCCAGACTTGAACACTGAAGCTTTCTTT.

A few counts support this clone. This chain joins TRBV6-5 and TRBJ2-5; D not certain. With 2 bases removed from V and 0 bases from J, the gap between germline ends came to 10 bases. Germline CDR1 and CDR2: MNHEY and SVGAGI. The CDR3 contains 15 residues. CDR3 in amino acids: CASSYLRSNQETQYF. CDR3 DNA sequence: TGTGCCAGCAGTTACCTCCGGAGTAACCAAGAGACCCAGTACTTC.

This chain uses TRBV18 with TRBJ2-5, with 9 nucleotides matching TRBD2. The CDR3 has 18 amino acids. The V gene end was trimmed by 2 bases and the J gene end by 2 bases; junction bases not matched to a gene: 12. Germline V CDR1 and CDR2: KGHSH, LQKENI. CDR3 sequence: CASSPTAPRLAEQETQYF. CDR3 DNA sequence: TGTGCCAGCTCACCAACCGCCCCCAGACTAGCGGAACAAGAGACCCAGTACTTC.

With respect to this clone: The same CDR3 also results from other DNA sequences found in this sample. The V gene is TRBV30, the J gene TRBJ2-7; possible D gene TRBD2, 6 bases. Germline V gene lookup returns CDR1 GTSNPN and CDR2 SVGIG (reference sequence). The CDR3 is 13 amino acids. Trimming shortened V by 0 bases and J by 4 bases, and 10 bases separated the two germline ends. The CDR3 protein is CAWSVRGVYEQYF. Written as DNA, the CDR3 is TGTGCCTGGAGTGTGCGCGGGGTATACGAGCAGTACTTC.

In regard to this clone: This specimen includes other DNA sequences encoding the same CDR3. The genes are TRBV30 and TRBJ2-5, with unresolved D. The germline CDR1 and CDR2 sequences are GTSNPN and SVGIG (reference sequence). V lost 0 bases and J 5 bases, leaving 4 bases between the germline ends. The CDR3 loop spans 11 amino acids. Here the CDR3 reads CAWSVRETQYF. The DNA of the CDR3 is TGTGCCTGGAGTGTACGGGAGACCCAGTACTTC.

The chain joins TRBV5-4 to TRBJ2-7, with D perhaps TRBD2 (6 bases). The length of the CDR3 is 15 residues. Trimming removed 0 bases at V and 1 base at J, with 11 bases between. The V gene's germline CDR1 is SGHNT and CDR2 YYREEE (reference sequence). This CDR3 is CASSLGLDRSYEQYF. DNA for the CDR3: TGTGCCAGCAGCTTGGGACTAGACCGATCCTACGAGCAGTACTTC.

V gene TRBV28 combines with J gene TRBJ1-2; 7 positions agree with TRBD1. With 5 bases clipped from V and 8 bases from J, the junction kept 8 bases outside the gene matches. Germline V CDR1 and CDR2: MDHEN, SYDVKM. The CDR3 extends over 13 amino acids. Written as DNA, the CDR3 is TGTGCCAGCAGTAAACAGGGGTTCGAAGGCTACACCTTC. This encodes CASSKQGFEGYTF.